This entry is about one TCR beta chain. These data are taken from a study of blood T cell repertoires in COVID-19. J lost 4 bases, V lost 5 bases, and 8 bases had no gene match. The CDR3 is 16 residues long. The germline V gene encodes CDR1 SNHLY and CDR2 FYNNEI. Assay used: immunoSEQ multiplex PCR; TCRdb lists only in-frame clones, some missing. The sample yields 250,000 to 400,000 clones, around 86% seen once. The rearrangement uses TRBV2 and TRBJ1-5, with 10 positions matching TRBD1. The receptor's source is a man in his fifties or sixties with active or convalescent COVID-19. Sequenced input: peripheral blood. The CDR3 reads CASSPGTGVGNQPQHF. The DNA for the CDR3 is TGTGCCAGCAGTCCTGGGACAGGGGTCGGAAATCAGCCCCAGCATTTT.